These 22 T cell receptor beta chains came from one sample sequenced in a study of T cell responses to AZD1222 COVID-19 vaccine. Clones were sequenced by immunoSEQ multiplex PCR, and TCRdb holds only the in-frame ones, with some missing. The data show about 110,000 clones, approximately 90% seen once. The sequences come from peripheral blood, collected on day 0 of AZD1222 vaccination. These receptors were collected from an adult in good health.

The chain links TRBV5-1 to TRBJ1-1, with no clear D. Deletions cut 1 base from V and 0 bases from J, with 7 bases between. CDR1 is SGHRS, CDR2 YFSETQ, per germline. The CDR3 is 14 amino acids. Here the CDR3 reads CASSLRTLNTEAFF. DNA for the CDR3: TGCGCCAGCAGCTTGCGGACTCTGAACACTGAAGCTTTCTTT.

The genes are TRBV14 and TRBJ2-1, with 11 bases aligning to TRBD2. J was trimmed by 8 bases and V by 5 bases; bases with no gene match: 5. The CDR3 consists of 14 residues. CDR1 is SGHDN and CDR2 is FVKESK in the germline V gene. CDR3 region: CASSLAGGPYEQFF. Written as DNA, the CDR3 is TGTGCCAGCAGCTTAGCGGGAGGGCCCTATGAGCAGTTCTTC.

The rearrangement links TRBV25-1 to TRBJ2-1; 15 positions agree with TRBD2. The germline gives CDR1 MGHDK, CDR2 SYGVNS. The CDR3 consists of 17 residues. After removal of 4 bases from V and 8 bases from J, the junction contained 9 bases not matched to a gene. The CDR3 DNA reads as TGTGCCAGCAGTGGCCGGGGACTAGCGGGAGGACCCTATGAGCAGTTCTTC. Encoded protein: CASSGRGLAGGPYEQFF.

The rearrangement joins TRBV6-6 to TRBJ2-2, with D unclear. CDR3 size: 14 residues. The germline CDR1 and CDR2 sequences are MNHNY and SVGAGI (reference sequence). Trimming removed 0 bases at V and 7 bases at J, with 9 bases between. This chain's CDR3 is CASSYSSGVGELFF. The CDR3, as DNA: TGTGCCAGCAGTTACTCGTCAGGAGTCGGGGAGCTGTTTTTT.

CDR3 in amino acids: CASSLAASSGGSYEQYF. The CDR3 region has the DNA TGTGCCAGCAGCTTAGCGGCTAGTAGCGGGGGGTCCTACGAGCAGTACTTC. J is TRBJ2-7 and V is TRBV7-8, with 10 bases lining up with TRBD2. Germline lookup yields CDR1 SGHVS and CDR2 FQNEAQ. The CDR3 contains 17 residues. V was clipped by 0 bases and J by 1 base; unmatched bases: 6.

CDR3 sequence reads: CASSSLSGGSVGYTF. In nucleotides, the CDR3 is TGTGCCAGCAGTTCCCTATCAGGGGGGAGTGTCGGCTACACCTTC. The J gene is TRBJ1-2, the V gene TRBV6-5, with 7 bases fitting TRBD1. V shed 4 bases and J 8 bases; nucleotides not matched to a gene: 13. The CDR3 totals 15 residues. Germline CDR1 MNHEY, CDR2 SVGAGI.

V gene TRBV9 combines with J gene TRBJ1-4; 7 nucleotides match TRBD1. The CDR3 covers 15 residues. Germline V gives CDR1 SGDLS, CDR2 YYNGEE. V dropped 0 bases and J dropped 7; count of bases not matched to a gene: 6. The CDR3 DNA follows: TGTGCCAGCAGCGTAGCCCAGGGGGGCGTTGAAAAACTGTTTTTT. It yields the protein CASSVAQGGVEKLFF. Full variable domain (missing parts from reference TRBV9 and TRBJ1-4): DSGVTQTPKHLITATGQRVTLRCSPRSGDLSVYWYQQSLDQGLQFLIQYYNGEERAKGNILERFSAQQFPDLHSELNLSSLELGDSALYFCASSVAQGGVEKLFFGSGTQLSVL.

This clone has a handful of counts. In DNA form, the CDR3 reads TGTGCCAGCGGAAGCGTAGGGCCTGAGCAGTACTTC. This codes for CASGSVGPEQYF. J is TRBJ2-7 and V is TRBV2; D not resolved. The CDR3 sequence is 12 residues long. V shed 8 bases and J shed 7 bases, with 15 bases lying between them. Per germline, CDR1 SNHLY and CDR2 FYNNEI.

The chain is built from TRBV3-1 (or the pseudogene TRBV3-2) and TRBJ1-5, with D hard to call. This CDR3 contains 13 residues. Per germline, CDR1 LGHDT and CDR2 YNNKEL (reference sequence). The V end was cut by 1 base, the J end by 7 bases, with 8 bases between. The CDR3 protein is CASSQGWEQPQHF. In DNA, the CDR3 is TGTGCCAGCAGCCAAGGTTGGGAGCAGCCCCAGCATTTT.

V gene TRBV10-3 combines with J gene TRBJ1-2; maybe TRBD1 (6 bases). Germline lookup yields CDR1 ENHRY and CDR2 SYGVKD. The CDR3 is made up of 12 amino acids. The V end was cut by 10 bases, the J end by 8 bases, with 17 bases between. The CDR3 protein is CATQGDGRGYTF. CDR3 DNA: TGTGCCACACAGGGAGACGGTAGGGGCTACACCTTC.

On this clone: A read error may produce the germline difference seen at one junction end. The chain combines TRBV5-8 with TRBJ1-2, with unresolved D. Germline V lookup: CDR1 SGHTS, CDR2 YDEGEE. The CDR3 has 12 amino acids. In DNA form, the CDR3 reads TGTGCCAGCAGCTTGCGGTTGGGATCGGTTTGGTTC. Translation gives CASSLRLGSVWF.

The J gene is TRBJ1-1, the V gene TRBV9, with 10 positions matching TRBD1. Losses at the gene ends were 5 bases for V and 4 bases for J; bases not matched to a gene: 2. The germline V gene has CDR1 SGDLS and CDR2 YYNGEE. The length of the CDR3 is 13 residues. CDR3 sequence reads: CASRRTGGTEAFF. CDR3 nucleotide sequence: TGTGCCAGCAGGAGGACAGGGGGCACTGAAGCTTTCTTT.

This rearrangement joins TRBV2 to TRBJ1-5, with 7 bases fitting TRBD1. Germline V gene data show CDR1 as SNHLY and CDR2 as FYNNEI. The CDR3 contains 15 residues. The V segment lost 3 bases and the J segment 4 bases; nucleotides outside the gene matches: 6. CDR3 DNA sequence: TGTGCCAGCAGTGATCCGGGACAGCAGAATCAGCCCCAGCATTTT. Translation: CASSDPGQQNQPQHF. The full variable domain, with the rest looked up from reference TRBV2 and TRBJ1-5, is EPEVTQTPSHQVTQMGQEVILRCVPISNHLYFYWYRQILGQKVEFLVSFYNNEISEKSEIFDDQFSVERPDGSNFTLKIRSTKLEDSAMYFCASSDPGQQNQPQHFGDGTRLSIL.

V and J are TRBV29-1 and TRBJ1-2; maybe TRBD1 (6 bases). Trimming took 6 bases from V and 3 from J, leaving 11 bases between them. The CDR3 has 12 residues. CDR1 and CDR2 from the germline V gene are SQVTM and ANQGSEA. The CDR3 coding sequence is TGCAGCGTGGACTACAGGGACTATGGCTACACCTTC. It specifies CSVDYRDYGYTF.

The CDR3 region is CARGRDTSYEQYF. CDR3 DNA sequence: TGTGCCAGAGGCAGGGACACCTCCTACGAGCAGTACTTC. The gene calls are TRBV19 and TRBJ2-7; the D gene is possibly TRBD1 (6 bases). CDR1 and CDR2 (germline): LNHDA, SQIVND (reference sequence). The CDR3 spans 13 residues. V lost 9 bases and J 0 bases, leaving 12 bases between the germline ends.

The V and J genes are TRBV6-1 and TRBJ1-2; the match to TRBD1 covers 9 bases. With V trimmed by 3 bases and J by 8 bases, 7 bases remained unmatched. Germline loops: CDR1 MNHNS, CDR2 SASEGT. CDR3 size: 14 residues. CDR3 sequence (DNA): TGTGCCAGCAGTGATACAGGGGGCGAAGAGGGCTACACCTTC. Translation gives CASSDTGGEEGYTF.

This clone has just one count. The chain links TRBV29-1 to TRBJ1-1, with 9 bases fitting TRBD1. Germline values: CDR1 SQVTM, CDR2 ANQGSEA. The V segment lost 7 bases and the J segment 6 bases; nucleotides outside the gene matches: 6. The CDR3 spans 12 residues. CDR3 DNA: TGCAGCGCAAGACAGGGGGTGGCTGAAGCTTTCTTT. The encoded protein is CSARQGVAEAFF.

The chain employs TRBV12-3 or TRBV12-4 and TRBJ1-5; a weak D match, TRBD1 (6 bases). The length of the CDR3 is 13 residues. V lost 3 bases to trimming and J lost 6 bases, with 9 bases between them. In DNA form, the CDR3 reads TGTGCCAGCAGTTTCAGGGGATCTCAGCCCCAGCATTTT. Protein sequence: CASSFRGSQPQHF.

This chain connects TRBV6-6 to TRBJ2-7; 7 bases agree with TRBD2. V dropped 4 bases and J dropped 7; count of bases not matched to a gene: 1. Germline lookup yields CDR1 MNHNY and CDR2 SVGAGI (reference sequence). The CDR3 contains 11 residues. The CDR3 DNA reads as TGTGCCAGCAGTTCGGGACTAGAGCAGTACTTC. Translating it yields CASSSGLEQYF.

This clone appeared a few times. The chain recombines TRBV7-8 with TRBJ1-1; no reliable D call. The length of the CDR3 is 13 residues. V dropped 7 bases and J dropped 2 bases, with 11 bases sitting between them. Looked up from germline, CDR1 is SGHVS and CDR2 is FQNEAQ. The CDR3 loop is CASIGSENTEAFF. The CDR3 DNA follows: TGTGCCAGCATAGGGTCAGAAAACACTGAAGCTTTCTTT.

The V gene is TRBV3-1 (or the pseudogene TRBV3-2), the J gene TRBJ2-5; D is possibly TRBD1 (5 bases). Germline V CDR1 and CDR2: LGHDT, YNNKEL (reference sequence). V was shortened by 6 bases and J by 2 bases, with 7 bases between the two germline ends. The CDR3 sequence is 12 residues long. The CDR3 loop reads CASRDRQETQYF. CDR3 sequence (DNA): TGTGCCAGCAGAGACAGACAAGAGACCCAGTACTTC.

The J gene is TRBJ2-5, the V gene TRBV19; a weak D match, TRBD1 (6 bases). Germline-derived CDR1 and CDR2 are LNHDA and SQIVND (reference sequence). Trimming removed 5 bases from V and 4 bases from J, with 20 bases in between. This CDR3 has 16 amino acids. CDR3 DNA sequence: TGTGCCAGTAGTCTCAGGGGTCCGCTTCGCACAGAGACCCAGTACTTC. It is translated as CASSLRGPLRTETQYF.